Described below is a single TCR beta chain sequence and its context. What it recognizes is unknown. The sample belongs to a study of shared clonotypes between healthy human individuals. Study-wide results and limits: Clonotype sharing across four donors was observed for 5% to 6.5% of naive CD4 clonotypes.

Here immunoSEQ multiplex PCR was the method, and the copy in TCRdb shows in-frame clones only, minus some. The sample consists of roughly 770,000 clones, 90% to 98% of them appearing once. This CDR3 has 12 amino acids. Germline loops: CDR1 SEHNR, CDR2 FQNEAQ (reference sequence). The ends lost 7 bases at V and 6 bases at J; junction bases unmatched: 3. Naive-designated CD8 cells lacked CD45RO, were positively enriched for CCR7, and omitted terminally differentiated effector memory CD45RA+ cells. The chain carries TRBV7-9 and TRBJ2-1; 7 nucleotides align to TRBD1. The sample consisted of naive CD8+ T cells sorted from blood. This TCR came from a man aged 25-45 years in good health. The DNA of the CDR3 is TGTGCCAGCATAAACAGGGGCAATGAGCAGTTCTTC. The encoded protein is CASINRGNEQFF.